This entry features one TCR beta chain sequence. The J segment lost 2 bases and the V segment lost 6 bases, leaving 7 bases of the junction unmatched. The CDR3 is 14 residues long. From germline, CDR1 is MNHEY and CDR2 SMNVEV (reference sequence). The data were taken from a study of blood T cell repertoires in COVID-19. Study as a whole: The samples span acute and convalescent COVID-19 from the United States, Italy and Spain. Sample material is recorded as cDNA or gDNA derived from T cells, B-cell-depleted T cells, or PBMCs.

Authors' processing steps: From reference gene primer amplification, estimates of nucleated cell counts were derived. Data came from immunoSEQ multiplex PCR; TCRdb stores just in-frame clones and leaves some out. That table is the source of V, J and clone size, and D and trimming were worked out from the DNA. The sample shows about 110,000 clones, 80% to 90% of them seen only once. V usage is TRBV27 and J usage is TRBJ2-7, with 7 positions matching TRBD2. The receptor was isolated from a middle-aged man with active or convalescent COVID-19. The sample taken for sequencing was peripheral blood. CDR3: CASSTAGVPYEQYF. CDR3 in DNA: TGTGCCAGCAGCACGGCGGGGGTCCCCTACGAGCAGTACTTC.